These 9 T cell receptor beta chains came from one sample sequenced in a study of control samples from healthy donors and cancer patients. Sequencing was performed with immunoSEQ multiplex PCR; in TCRdb, only in-frame clones are kept and a portion is missing. Of roughly 120,000 clones listed, about nine tenths are singletons. Sequenced input: blood. These receptors were taken from a young woman in good health.

With regard to this clone: Other DNA sequences of this sample code for an identical CDR3. Written as DNA, the CDR3 is TGTGCCAGCAGCCAAGTACGTACCGGGACAGACCATGGCTACACCTTC. Its protein product is CASSQVRTGTDHGYTF. V gene TRBV3-1 (or the pseudogene TRBV3-2) combines with J gene TRBJ1-2, with 7 nucleotides matching TRBD1. The CDR3 spans 16 residues. V gave up 1 base and J gave up 6 bases; unmatched junction bases: 11. Germline CDR1 is LGHDT and CDR2 is YNNKEL (reference sequence).

V and J are TRBV6-2 or TRBV6-3 and TRBJ1-6; D gene ambiguous. Germline CDR1 and CDR2: MNHEY and SVGEGT. The CDR3 sequence is 13 residues long. Deletions cut 2 bases from V and 7 bases from J, with 6 bases between. CDR3 sequence (DNA): TGTGCCAGCAGTTACATCCGGAATTCACCCCTCCACTTT. Protein product: CASSYIRNSPLHF.

The chain is built from TRBV4-2 and TRBJ2-7, with TRBD2 identical over 10 bases. The CDR3 has 15 residues. Germline-derived CDR1 and CDR2 are LGHNA and YNFKEQ. The V and J ends lost 4 bases and 4 bases, in that order; junction bases with no gene match: 7. The CDR3 spells CASSPVAGGFYEQYF. CDR3 DNA sequence: TGTGCCAGCAGCCCCGTAGCGGGAGGTTTTTACGAGCAGTACTTC.

Only one count was recorded for this clone. This rearrangement joins TRBV14 to TRBJ2-5; TRBD2 agrees at 11 bases. The CDR3 loop spans 19 amino acids. Germline lookup yields CDR1 SGHDN and CDR2 FVKESK. With 0 bases clipped from V and 5 bases from J, the junction kept 14 bases outside the gene matches. The CDR3 sequence is CASSQDIPGLADGDETQYF. The CDR3, as DNA: TGTGCCAGCAGCCAAGACATTCCGGGACTAGCGGATGGGGATGAGACCCAGTACTTC.

The CDR3 reads CASSQDLTGPHYNEQFF. The CDR3 DNA reads TGTGCCAGCAGCCAAGATTTGACAGGGCCCCACTACAATGAGCAGTTCTTC. The chain links TRBV3-1 (or the pseudogene TRBV3-2) to TRBJ2-1; 7 bases line up with TRBD1. V dropped 0 bases and J dropped 3; count of bases not matched to a gene: 8. The CDR3 length is 17 residues. The germline CDR1 and CDR2 sequences are LGHDT and YNNKEL (reference sequence).

There are a few counts of this clone. CDR3 amino acids: CASGRDSSSYEQYF. DNA for the CDR3: TGTGCCAGCGGCCGGGACAGTAGCTCCTACGAGCAGTACTTC. J is TRBJ2-7 and V is TRBV7-8, with 7 bases fitting TRBD1. The CDR3 is 14 residues long. Germline lookup yields CDR1 SGHVS and CDR2 FQNEAQ. The junction had 7 bases not matched to a gene; V was cut back by 8 bases and J by 0 bases.

The V gene is TRBV5-6, the J gene TRBJ1-2; 7 nucleotides agree with TRBD1. Trimming at V came to 1 base and at J to 4 bases, leaving 7 bases not matched to a gene. CDR3 length: 15 amino acids. CDR1 and CDR2 from the germline V gene are SGHDT and YYEEEE. The DNA of the CDR3 is TGTGCCAGCAGCTTGACGACCGGGACAGCCTATGGCTACACCTTC. Amino acids: CASSLTTGTAYGYTF.

On this clone itself: The same CDR3 also results from other DNA sequences found in this sample. The gene calls are TRBV7-9 and TRBJ1-1; D ambiguous. Germline loops: CDR1 SEHNR, CDR2 FQNEAQ (reference sequence). CDR3 length equals 13 residues. V dropped 6 bases and J dropped 2 bases, with 10 bases sitting between them. CDR3 in DNA: TGTGCCAGCAGTCCCCAACTAAACACTGAAGCTTTCTTT. As protein: CASSPQLNTEAFF.

V is TRBV24-1 and J is TRBJ2-3; 7 positions agree with TRBD2. Germline values: CDR1 KGHDR, CDR2 SFDVKD. The CDR3 consists of 14 residues. V shed 8 bases, J shed 4 bases, and the junction held 8 bases outside the gene matches. The CDR3 loop reads CATTSGAGADTQYF. The CDR3 nucleotides are TGTGCCACCACCAGCGGGGCTGGCGCAGATACGCAGTATTTT.